This T cell receptor (beta chain) was documented in a study of T cell responses to AZD1222 COVID-19 vaccine. Study-wide findings and caveats: White British people made up most donors, females outnumbered males, and clonal diversity was possibly underestimated.

Method: immunoSEQ multiplex PCR; TCRdb's copy keeps in-frame clones and lacks some. Among fewer than 110,000 clones listed, nearly 90% were seen once. Comment on this clone: Its antigen is currently unknown.

CDR3 length equals 16 residues. With V trimmed by 2 bases and J by 2 bases, 6 bases remained unmatched. Germline loops: CDR1 SNHLY, CDR2 FYNNEI. The clonotype originates from an adult who received the AZD1222 COVID-19 vaccine. J is TRBJ2-4 and V is TRBV2; TRBD2 matches 7 bases. The source material was peripheral blood, sampled 28 days after the second AZD1222 dose. The CDR3 is CASSEWGGSSKNIQYF. The CDR3 coding sequence is TGTGCCAGCAGTGAATGGGGAGGGAGTTCCAAAAACATTCAGTACTTC.